This T cell receptor beta chain was documented in a study of shared clonotypes between healthy human individuals. Study details: The donor pool was made up of two women and a few men aged 18 to 49. A donor's plate count was three for CD4 naive and three for CD4 memory; CD8 naive had two and CD8 memory one. Regarding the study as a whole: Inspection by rarefaction showed sorted-subset sequencing to be incomplete despite large depth. An expected dependence of interdonor clonotype sharing on sequencing depth was noted.

Naive CD8 populations comprised CD45RO-negative cells positively selected for CCR7, excluding terminally differentiated effector memory CD45RA+ cells. Libraries were prepared by immunoSEQ multiplex PCR; TCRdb keeps only in-frame clonotypes and omits some of them. The table includes under 600,000 clones, more than 95% detected once. Concerning this clone: Antigen: not known.

This CDR3 region has 14 residues. The germline CDR1 and CDR2 sequences are SEHNR and FQNEAQ (reference sequence). J lost 3 bases, V lost 5 bases, and 3 bases had no gene match. The sample comprised naive CD8+ T cells sorted from blood. The chain carries TRBV7-9 and TRBJ1-1, with 10 bases aligning to TRBD1. The origin of this receptor is a man aged 25 to 40 in good health. CDR3 bases: TGTGCCAGCAGCCCGGACAGGGGGGACACTGAAGCTTTCTTT. It translates to CASSPDRGDTEAFF.